This T cell receptor (beta chain) was recovered during a study of shared clonotypes between healthy human individuals. Points from the study as a whole: In having few donors, the study represented limited genetic and exposure-history diversity.

Produced via immunoSEQ multiplex PCR; TCRdb's table is partial and in-frame only. The sample records about 530,000 clones, 75% to 80% being singletons. In the case of this clone: The antigen is unknown.

The TCR originated in a middle-aged woman in good health. Some clones in this sample may be carry-over from other donors' samples. The sample comprised PBMCs.

CDR3 DNA: TGTGCCAGCACCGTATCTCTAGCGGGAGGGATCAATGAGCAGTTCTTC. Amino acid sequence: CASTVSLAGGINEQFF. The chain combines TRBV6-6 with TRBJ2-1, with 12 positions matching TRBD2. The CDR3 sequence is 16 residues long. The V gene's germline CDR1 is MNHNY and CDR2 SVGAGI (reference sequence). The V gene end was trimmed by 7 bases and the J gene end by 6 bases; junction bases not matched to a gene: 10.